This T cell receptor (beta chain) was found in a study of T cell responses to AZD1222 COVID-19 vaccine. The study, taken as a whole, reports: Donors were largely white British and mainly female; clonal diversity was possibly underestimated.

The J segment lost 6 bases and the V segment lost 6 bases, leaving 8 bases of the junction unmatched. The CDR3 is made up of 14 amino acids. Germline CDR1 and CDR2: ENHRY and SYGVKD. Concerning this clone: What it binds is not known.

Here immunoSEQ multiplex PCR was the method, and the copy in TCRdb shows in-frame clones only, minus some. Altogether about 150,000 clones are present, roughly 90% being singletons, with the ten largest covering 3% to 3.5%. The sequence came from an adult in good health. Sequenced material: peripheral blood, taken on day 0 of AZD1222 vaccination. The J gene is TRBJ1-5, the V gene TRBV10-3, with 7 bases matching TRBD1. The CDR3 loop is CAIRMTGLFQPQHF. CDR3 DNA: TGTGCCATCAGGATGACAGGGTTGTTTCAGCCCCAGCATTTT.